Shown below are 27 T cell receptor beta chains from a single sample sequenced in a study of molecular identifiers for immune sequencing clone quantification. TCRdb reprocessed the PCR reads with MiXCR, giving one entry per CDR3 protein. The profile shows about half a million distinct CDR3 sequences, about a fifth of them singletons. Material: naive CD8+ T cells from blood, with Jurkat cell RNA spiked in. Subset in this sample: FACS-sorted CD8+CD4-CCR7+CD45RA+ naive T cells. These receptors all stem from a human donor in good health. Some libraries in this study had Jurkat cell RNA spiked in.

Only a few counts were recorded for this clonotype. This sequence joins TRBV18 and TRBJ2-1; the D gene could be TRBD1 or TRBD2 (6 bases each). Per the germline V gene, CDR1 is KGHSH and CDR2 is LQKENI. The CDR3 sequence is 13 residues long. Trimming left V 0 bases short and J 8 bases short, with 8 bases between. CDR3: CASSPPGGDEQFF. Written as DNA, the CDR3 is TGTGCCAGCTCACCACCCGGGGGCGATGAGCAGTTCTTC.

The genes are TRBV27 and TRBJ2-2; TRBD2 aligns across 11 bases. There are 18 residues in the CDR3. V was pared by 6 bases and J by 4 bases, with 13 bases of the junction left unmatched. The germline V gene has CDR1 MNHEY and CDR2 SMNVEV (reference sequence). CDR3 sequence: CASSPTHASGGSTGELFF. For the CDR3, the DNA is TGTGCCAGCAGCCCAACCCACGCTAGCGGGGGGTCCACCGGGGAGCTGTTTTTT.

This clonotype has only a few counts. This rearrangement joins TRBV30 to TRBJ2-1; no clear D gene. Trimming stripped 0 bases from V and 7 bases from J, with 7 bases between. This CDR3 is built from 12 residues. Germline V gene data show CDR1 as GTSNPN and CDR2 as SVGIG (reference sequence). CDR3: CAWSVVGNEQFF. The CDR3 DNA sequence: TGTGCCTGGAGTGTAGTAGGAAATGAGCAGTTCTTC.

Concerning this clonotype: At one end the junction does not follow the germline gene, possibly because of a read error. The chain carries TRBV20-1 and TRBJ2-2; the match to TRBD1 covers 8 bases. Germline V gene lookup returns CDR1 DFQATT and CDR2 SNEGSKA (reference sequence). This CDR3 comprises 17 residues. CDR3 nucleotide sequence: TGCAGTGCTAGAACAACAGGGGGGCCGACGAACGCCGGGGAGCTGTTTTTT. It is translated as CSARTTGGPTNAGELFF.

The V gene is TRBV6-6, the J gene TRBJ2-2, with D possibly TRBD2 on 6 matching bases. Trimming cost V 7 bases and J 5 bases, with 20 bases left between them. Germline-derived CDR1 and CDR2 are MNHNY and SVGAGI (reference sequence). The CDR3 extends over 16 amino acids. The CDR3 nucleotides are TGTGCCAGCACCCCGCTCATCGGGGGTCATACCGGGGAGCTGTTTTTT. It is translated as CASTPLIGGHTGELFF.

This clonotype has a handful of counts. The rearrangement joins TRBV2 to TRBJ2-7; 13 bases map to TRBD2. CDR3 length equals 19 residues. V lost 2 bases and J lost 2; bases outside the gene matches: 12. CDR1 and CDR2 from the germline V gene are SNHLY and FYNNEI. Written as DNA, the CDR3 is TGTGCCAGCAGTGAACCCGCCGGGACTAGCGGGGAGAACCCCTACGAGCAGTACTTC. It is translated as CASSEPAGTSGENPYEQYF. The full variable domain, rest sourced from reference TRBV2 and TRBJ2-7, is EPEVTQTPSHQVTQMGQEVILRCVPISNHLYFYWYRQILGQKVEFLVSFYNNEISEKSEIFDDQFSVERPDGSNFTLKIRSTKLEDSAMYFCASSEPAGTSGENPYEQYFGPGTRLTVT.

This clonotype came up many times. The chain has TRBV5-1 and TRBJ2-7; perhaps D is TRBD1 or TRBD2 (6 bases each). Between the trimmed V and J ends, which lost 0 bases and 3 bases, there was a span of 13 bases. Germline CDR1 SGHRS, CDR2 YFSETQ. CDR3 size: 15 residues. This CDR3 is CASSLEPGANYEQYF. In DNA form, the CDR3 reads TGCGCCAGCAGCTTGGAGCCGGGGGCGAACTACGAGCAGTACTTC.

This chain uses TRBV5-8 with TRBJ1-1, with unresolved D. Per the germline V gene, CDR1 is SGHTS and CDR2 is YDEGEE. This CDR3 contains 16 residues. V was cut by 2 bases and J by 0 bases, with 14 bases left in between. In nucleotides, the CDR3 is TGTGCCAGCAGCTTTGGAGGGCCCCAAATGAACACTGAAGCTTTCTTT. Protein: CASSFGGPQMNTEAFF.

This clonotype was seen more than once but under ten times. The chain couples TRBV27 to TRBJ1-1; 8 positions agree with TRBD1. This CDR3 contains 13 residues. Germline CDR1 is MNHEY and CDR2 is SMNVEV (reference sequence). Unmatched junction bases numbered 4, after V lost 3 bases and J lost 7 bases. CDR3: CASSFQGAGEAFF. In DNA form, the CDR3 reads TGTGCCAGCAGTTTTCAGGGGGCGGGTGAAGCTTTCTTT.

This clonotype was counted only a few times. The gene calls are TRBV9 and TRBJ2-4; D perhaps matches TRBD1 (6 bases). Trimming cost V 0 bases and J 2 bases, with 12 bases left between them. CDR1 and CDR2 (germline): SGDLS, YYNGEE. The CDR3 contains 16 residues. The CDR3 DNA is TGTGCCAGCAGCGTAGGTTTCAGGGGCACCAAAAACATTCAGTACTTC. Translated, it gives CASSVGFRGTKNIQYF.

The rearrangement uses TRBV7-3 and TRBJ2-1; D unresolved. The V gene lost 1 base and the J gene lost 8 bases, with 6 bases spanning the gap. The CDR3 is 12 residues long. Germline CDR1 reads SGHTA; CDR2 reads FQGTGA. CDR3 residues: CASSLINDEQFF. The CDR3 DNA reads TGTGCCAGCAGCTTAATAAACGATGAGCAGTTCTTC.

This clonotype was detected a few times. The chain links TRBV29-1 to TRBJ1-2; 7 bases are a match to TRBD1. Looked up from germline, CDR1 is SQVTM and CDR2 is ANQGSEA. With V trimmed by 3 bases and J by 5 bases, 6 bases remained unmatched. This CDR3 is 13 amino acids long. CDR3 sequence (DNA): TGCAGCGTTGAGGGGACAGTGAAGTATGGCTACACCTTC. Amino acid sequence: CSVEGTVKYGYTF.

At least ten counts were recorded for this clonotype. This sequence joins TRBV13 and TRBJ2-5, with unresolved D. The V and J ends lost 5 bases and 2 bases respectively, with 12 bases between them. Germline V CDR1 and CDR2: PRHDT, FYEKMQ (reference sequence). This CDR3 is 14 amino acids long. The CDR3 region has the DNA TGTGCCAGCAGCATAGAGACTTCACAAGAGACCCAGTACTTC. Its translation is CASSIETSQETQYF.

The genes are TRBV20-1 and TRBJ2-7, with 11 bases identical to TRBD2. The CDR3 has 16 residues. The J segment lost 3 bases and the V segment lost 5 bases, leaving 12 bases of the junction unmatched. Germline V gene data show CDR1 as DFQATT and CDR2 as SNEGSKA (reference sequence). CDR3 in amino acids: CSAPTPGLADFYEQYF. The CDR3 coding sequence is TGCAGTGCTCCTACCCCGGGACTAGCGGATTTCTACGAGCAGTACTTC.

V is TRBV11-3 and J is TRBJ2-1; 13 nucleotides line up with TRBD2. Germline V gene data show CDR1 as SGHNT and CDR2 as YENEEA. V lost 0 bases, J lost 4 bases, and 0 bases stayed unmatched. The CDR3 sequence is 16 residues long. The DNA of the CDR3 is TGTGCCAGCAGCTTAGAGGGACTAGCGGGGTACAATGAGCAGTTCTTC. It translates to CASSLEGLAGYNEQFF.

Remarks on this clonotype: This may come from a read error, since a much larger clone is one base off. This rearrangement joins TRBV5-1 to TRBJ2-6, with D possibly being TRBD1 (5 bases). The CDR3 runs 15 residues. The germline V and J ends were trimmed by 2 bases and 3 bases, with 9 bases remaining between them. The germline gives CDR1 SGHRS, CDR2 YFSETQ. The CDR3 reads CASSFARVGANVLTF. The DNA of the CDR3 is TGCGCCAGCAGCTTCGCCAGGGTTGGGGCCAACGTCCTGACTTTC.

V and J are TRBV4-3 and TRBJ1-2; D remains ambiguous. CDR1 and CDR2 (germline): LGHNA, YSLEER. V was cut by 0 bases and J by 0 bases, with 8 bases left in between. The CDR3 contains 15 residues. The CDR3 here is CASSQEQATNYGYTF. In nucleotides, the CDR3 is TGCGCCAGCAGCCAAGAACAAGCGACTAACTATGGCTACACCTTC.

This clonotype was detected ten times or more. The chain links TRBV20-1 to TRBJ1-1; TRBD1 is a possible D gene (6 bases). V shed 2 bases and J shed 0 bases, with 13 bases lying between them. Germline CDR1 reads DFQATT; CDR2 reads SNEGSKA (reference sequence). The CDR3 loop spans 15 amino acids. The CDR3: CSARPWDKLNTEAFF. Written as DNA, the CDR3 is TGCAGTGCTAGACCCTGGGACAAACTGAACACTGAAGCTTTCTTT.

This clonotype was observed many times. The chain has TRBV4-1 and TRBJ2-1; possibly TRBD1 for D (5 bases). The germline V and J ends were trimmed by 1 base and 8 bases, with 6 bases remaining between them. Germline-derived CDR1 and CDR2 are MGHRA and YSYEKL. The CDR3 has 12 amino acids. The CDR3, as DNA: TGCGCCAGCAGCCAAGGCAGGGATGAGCAGTTCTTC. Protein: CASSQGRDEQFF.

For this clonotype: This sequence may be a read error, since a much larger clone differs from it by one base. This chain links TRBV4-2 with TRBJ2-1, with TRBD1 matching over 9 bases. Germline values: CDR1 LGHNA, CDR2 YNFKEQ. The J segment lost 4 bases and the V segment lost 4 bases, leaving 5 bases of the junction unmatched. The CDR3 loop spans 15 amino acids. In DNA form, the CDR3 reads TGTGCCAGCAGCCGAGTGGGGACAGGGTACAATGAGCAGTTCTTC. This sequence encodes CASSRVGTGYNEQFF.

A note on this clonotype: This sequence may be a read error, since a much larger clone differs from it by one base. The chain couples TRBV6-2 or TRBV6-3 to TRBJ1-1, with 9 bases identical to TRBD1. CDR3 length: 13 amino acids. Per the germline V gene, CDR1 is MNHEY and CDR2 is SVGEGT. The chain's CDR3 is CAGSLTGGIEAFF. Here the CDR3 DNA reads TGTGCCGGCAGCCTGACAGGGGGAATTGAAGCTTTCTTT.

This clonotype came up a few times. One junction end disagrees with the germline gene, perhaps due to a read error. This chain links TRBV7-9 with TRBJ2-7; TRBD1 matches 7 bases. Germline V lookup: CDR1 SEHNR, CDR2 FQNEAQ (reference sequence). The CDR3 spans 15 residues. CDR3 DNA sequence: TGTGCCAGCAGCTTAATTCAGGGGGTCAGGCCACTCGGGGACTTC. Translating gives CASSLIQGVRPLGDF.

For this clonotype: A much larger clonotype is one base distant, so this may be a read error. The rearrangement joins TRBV7-9 to TRBJ2-5; 10 bases are a match to TRBD2. Losses at the gene ends were 10 bases for V and 1 base for J; bases not matched to a gene: 6. This CDR3 comprises 14 residues. The germline V gene has CDR1 SEHNR and CDR2 FQNEAQ (reference sequence). CDR3 residues: CANGGLALQETQYF. In DNA, the CDR3 is TGTGCCAACGGGGGACTAGCGCTCCAAGAGACCCAGTACTTC.

The chain uses TRBV7-9 and TRBJ2-5; perhaps TRBD1 as D (6 bases). The CDR3 contains 17 residues. The germline V gene has CDR1 SEHNR and CDR2 FQNEAQ (reference sequence). V lost 4 bases to trimming and J lost 0 bases, with 18 bases between them. This CDR3 reads CASSSAGTGLYQETQYF. DNA of the CDR3: TGTGCCAGCAGCTCAGCCGGTACAGGGTTGTACCAAGAGACCCAGTACTTC. The variable domain in full, with the rest retrieved from reference TRBV7-9 and TRBJ2-5, is DTGVSQNPRHKITKRGQNVTFRCDPISEHNRLYWYRQTLGQGPEFLTYFQNEAQLEKSRLLSDRFSAERPKGSFSTLEIQRTEQGDSAMYLCASSSAGTGLYQETQYFGPGTRLLVL.

The table lists this clonotype with a few counts. The CDR3 DNA reads as TGTGCCAGCAGTCCTACTGGGACTAGCGGGCCTTACGAGCAGTACTTC. It specifies CASSPTGTSGPYEQYF. V and J are TRBV27 and TRBJ2-7; 12 bases are a match to TRBD2. The CDR3 contains 16 residues. Germline CDR1 and CDR2: MNHEY and SMNVEV (reference sequence). V gave up 5 bases and J gave up 4 bases; unmatched junction bases: 9.

The chain recombines TRBV7-9 with TRBJ2-7; D is ambiguous. The CDR3 runs to 14 residues. With 5 bases removed from V and 2 bases from J, the gap between germline ends came to 13 bases. CDR1 and CDR2 (germline): SEHNR, FQNEAQ (reference sequence). The DNA of the CDR3 is TGTGCCAGCAGCCCGAACCATGGAACCTACGAGCAGTACTTC. This translates into CASSPNHGTYEQYF.

This clonotype appeared many times. The genes are TRBV7-9 and TRBJ2-7; D may be TRBD1 (6 bases). The ends were cut back, 4 bases at V and 4 bases at J, with 14 bases in the middle. CDR3 length equals 14 residues. Germline lookup yields CDR1 SEHNR and CDR2 FQNEAQ (reference sequence). Written as DNA, the CDR3 is TGTGCCAGCAGCTCGGATGGACAGAGATACGAGCAGTACTTC. Encoded protein: CASSSDGQRYEQYF.